This passage covers 18 T cell receptor beta chains from one sample sequenced in a study of blood T cell repertoires in COVID-19. Assay: immunoSEQ multiplex PCR; the TCRdb copy retains only in-frame clones and omits some. The sample consists of 55,000 to 90,000 clones, roughly 91% of them appearing once. The sample was peripheral blood. The receptors were sampled from a human donor in a cohort sampled during active COVID-19.

Only one count was recorded for this clone. The rearrangement uses TRBV28 and TRBJ2-7; TRBD2 agrees at 7 bases. J lost 2 bases, V lost 6 bases, and 10 bases had no gene match. The CDR3 has 15 residues. Germline V gives CDR1 MDHEN, CDR2 SYDVKM. CDR3 coding DNA: TGTGCCAGCAGCCTCGGTCGCGGGGGTCCCTACGAGCAGTACTTC. The encoded protein is CASSLGRGGPYEQYF.

V usage is TRBV11-1 and J usage is TRBJ2-7; TRBD1 is a possible D gene (6 bases). V shed 6 bases and J shed 2 bases, with 17 bases lying between them. Germline CDR1 and CDR2: SGHAT and FQDESV (reference sequence). This CDR3 has 15 residues. Here the CDR3 reads CASSSGQTTAYEQYV. The CDR3 DNA sequence: TGTGCCAGCAGTTCCGGACAGACTACCGCCTACGAGCAGTACGTC.

The chain is built from TRBV6-1 and TRBJ2-1; TRBD2 matches at 9 bases. Germline trimming cut 2 bases from V and 5 bases from J; bases unmatched to any gene: 4. The CDR3 is 15 amino acids. CDR1 is MNHNS, CDR2 SASEGT, per germline. In DNA, the CDR3 is TGTGCCAGCAGTGAACAGATAGCGGGGGACAATGAGCAGTTCTTC. Its protein is CASSEQIAGDNEQFF.

The chain joins TRBV5-1 to TRBJ2-1; no clear D. Germline V gives CDR1 SGHRS, CDR2 YFSETQ. V was cut by 2 bases and J by 2 bases, with 14 bases left in between. CDR3 length: 16 amino acids. The CDR3 coding sequence is TGCGCCAGCAGCTTTTCCCTAGGTGAACCCTACAATGAGCAGTTCTTC. It translates to CASSFSLGEPYNEQFF.

This chain uses TRBV5-1 with TRBJ2-7; the match to TRBD2 covers 8 bases. The CDR3 is 14 amino acids. The junction had 9 bases not matched to a gene; V was cut back by 5 bases and J by 5 bases. Germline-derived CDR1 and CDR2 are SGHRS and YFSETQ. DNA of the CDR3: TGCGCCAGCAGTAGAGGTAGCGGGAATGACGAGCAGTACTTC. Its protein product is CASSRGSGNDEQYF.

This rearrangement joins TRBV12-5 to TRBJ1-1; D is unclear. CDR1 and CDR2 from the germline V gene are LGHNT and FRNRAP. CDR3 length equals 14 residues. The ends were cut back, 0 bases at V and 1 base at J, with 6 bases in the middle. CDR3 DNA: TGTGCTAGTGGTTTGGTGGAGGCGAACACTGAAGCTTTCTTT. It translates to CASGLVEANTEAFF.

J is TRBJ2-1 and V is TRBV19, with 12 bases lining up with TRBD2. Trimming cost V 4 bases and J 6 bases; bases outside gene matches: 1. The CDR3 consists of 14 residues. Germline V gives CDR1 LNHDA, CDR2 SQIVND (reference sequence). CDR3 loop: CASSRTSGVNEQFF. In nucleotides, the CDR3 is TGTGCCAGTAGTAGGACTAGCGGGGTCAATGAGCAGTTCTTC.

This chain uses TRBV6-6 with TRBJ2-7; the match to TRBD2 covers 13 bases. CDR1 and CDR2 from the germline V gene are MNHNY and SVGAGI (reference sequence). The CDR3 runs 16 residues. V lost 2 bases and J lost 5; bases outside the gene matches: 6. The CDR3 DNA reads as TGTGCCAGCAGTTACCCCGAGACTAGCGGGAGGAACGAGCAGTACTTC. Amino acid sequence: CASSYPETSGRNEQYF.

The V and J genes are TRBV7-9 and TRBJ2-7, with 12 bases matching TRBD2. Per the germline V gene, CDR1 is SEHNR and CDR2 is FQNEAQ (reference sequence). This CDR3 is 15 amino acids long. Trimming took 6 bases from V and 4 from J; bases not matched to a gene: 7. CDR3 DNA: TGTGCCAGCAGTGATCTAGCGGGAGGGCCTTACGAGCAGTACTTC. Its translation: CASSDLAGGPYEQYF. Full variable domain (missing parts from reference TRBV7-9 and TRBJ2-7): DTGVSQNPRHKITKRGQNVTFRCDPISEHNRLYWYRQTLGQGPEFLTYFQNEAQLEKSRLLSDRFSAERPKGSFSTLEIQRTEQGDSAMYLCASSDLAGGPYEQYFGPGTRLTVT.

The J gene is TRBJ2-5, the V gene TRBV3-1 (or the pseudogene TRBV3-2), with 9 nucleotides matching TRBD2. Per germline, CDR1 LGHDT and CDR2 YNNKEL (reference sequence). V lost 4 bases, J lost 2 bases, and 5 bases stayed unmatched. The CDR3 is 15 residues long. The CDR3 reads CASSPLTSGQETQYF. The DNA of the CDR3 is TGTGCCAGCAGCCCCCTGACTAGCGGTCAAGAGACCCAGTACTTC.

The J gene is TRBJ1-2, the V gene TRBV19; 7 bases line up with TRBD1. There are 14 residues in the CDR3. The V and J ends lost 5 bases and 4 bases, in that order; junction bases with no gene match: 7. CDR1 LNHDA and CDR2 SQIVND come from the germline V gene (reference sequence). Here the CDR3 DNA reads TGTGCCAGTAGTCCGGGACAGAGTTTCTATGGCTACACCTTC. Translation: CASSPGQSFYGYTF.

This chain connects TRBV18 to TRBJ2-5; D uncertain. The germline V gene encodes CDR1 KGHSH and CDR2 LQKENI. The V end lost 2 bases, the J end lost 1 base, and 8 bases lay between the germline ends. This CDR3 is built from 14 residues. This chain's CDR3 is CASSPGQVQETQYF. The CDR3 DNA reads TGTGCCAGCTCACCAGGGCAGGTCCAAGAGACCCAGTACTTC. The full variable domain, rest sourced from reference TRBV18 and TRBJ2-5, is NAGVMQNPRHLVRRRGQEARLRCSPMKGHSHVYWYRQLPEEGLKFMVYLQKENIIDESGMPKERFSAEFPKEGPSILRIQQVVRGDSAAYFCASSPGQVQETQYFGPGTRLLVL.

The chain couples TRBV14 to TRBJ1-2; D not certain. Germline V gene data show CDR1 as SGHDN and CDR2 as FVKESK. The CDR3 consists of 15 residues. Trimming removed 4 bases at V and 0 bases at J, with 12 bases between. The CDR3 loop is CASSPRDLANYGYTF. The CDR3 nucleotides read TGTGCCAGCAGCCCCCGGGATTTAGCTAACTATGGCTACACCTTC.

This CDR3 is CASSSGLSTDTQYF. The CDR3 region has the DNA TGTGCCAGCAGTTCAGGACTAAGCACAGATACGCAGTATTTT. The gene calls are TRBV27 and TRBJ2-3; D might be TRBD2 (6 bases). The CDR3 is 14 residues long. V shed 4 bases and J shed 0 bases, with 8 bases lying between them. From germline, CDR1 is MNHEY and CDR2 SMNVEV (reference sequence).

The genes are TRBV9 and TRBJ2-1; 8 nucleotides match TRBD2. The J segment lost 4 bases and the V segment lost 4 bases, leaving 7 bases of the junction unmatched. The germline gives CDR1 SGDLS, CDR2 YYNGEE. The length of the CDR3 is 15 residues. The CDR3: CASSPKSGSYNEQFF. CDR3 DNA: TGTGCCAGCAGCCCCAAGAGCGGGAGTTACAATGAGCAGTTCTTC.

The V and J genes are TRBV28 and TRBJ2-2; weak D call: TRBD2 (5 bases). Germline values: CDR1 MDHEN, CDR2 SYDVKM. This CDR3 has 15 residues. Between the trimmed V and J ends, which lost 7 bases and 6 bases, there was a span of 18 bases. CDR3 in amino acids: CASTVGGLLAGELFF. The CDR3 coding sequence is TGTGCCAGCACCGTCGGAGGTCTTTTGGCCGGGGAGCTGTTTTTT.

The J gene is TRBJ2-7, the V gene TRBV2; 8 nucleotides agree with TRBD2. V was pared by 8 bases and J by 5 bases, with 11 bases of the junction left unmatched. The length of the CDR3 is 14 residues. Germline CDR1 SNHLY, CDR2 FYNNEI. The DNA for the CDR3 is TGTGCCAGCCATCCCGCGGGGGGCCGAAACGAGCAGTACTTC. This translates into CASHPAGGRNEQYF. Full variable domain (rest looked up from reference TRBV2 and TRBJ2-7): EPEVTQTPSHQVTQMGQEVILRCVPISNHLYFYWYRQILGQKVEFLVSFYNNEISEKSEIFDDQFSVERPDGSNFTLKIRSTKLEDSAMYFCASHPAGGRNEQYFGPGTRLTVT.

The chain carries TRBV24-1 and TRBJ1-1; D call uncertain. The CDR3 spans 12 residues. Germline assignment: CDR1 KGHDR and CDR2 SFDVKD. With 6 bases removed from V and 2 bases from J, the gap between germline ends came to 6 bases. CDR3: CATSNSNTEAFF. The CDR3 nucleotides are TGTGCCACCAGTAACAGTAACACTGAAGCTTTCTTT.